The rows below give T cell receptor beta chains drawn from one sample of a study of blood T cells in healthy people across ages. A single record per CDR3 protein comes from TCRdb applying MiXCR to the 5' RACE reads. The sample includes 1.5 million or so distinct CDR3 sequences, about 42% of them seen just once. Input material: blood. All receptors derive from a woman aged 18-35 years in good health. CDR3s include the opening cysteine and the closing phenylalanine or tryptophan. The order of the fields is D gene, V gene, J gene, clone size, CDR3 protein, CDR3 DNA. The D gene is left open where the match is weak. Size tells how often a clone was seen (once, few, many) or the class of an expanded clone, and some rows leave it out.

-	TRBV9	TRBJ2-4	-	CASSVGVLAKNIQYF	TGTGCCAGCAGCGTAGGAGTTCTAGCCAAAAACATTCAGTACTTC
-	TRBV5-6	TRBJ1-5	-	CASSLAGRPQHF	TGTGCCAGCAGCTTGGCTGGGCGGCCCCAGCATTTT
-	TRBV7-9	TRBJ1-5	-	CASSTGRLNQPQHF	TGTGCCAGCAGCACGGGACGGTTAAATCAGCCCCAGCATTTT
-	TRBV4-1	TRBJ2-3	few	CASSHRGDTQYF	TGCGCCAGCAGCCACAGGGGAGATACGCAGTATTTT
TRBD2	TRBV12-3/TRBV12-4	TRBJ2-1	-	CASSFLGRDEQFF	TGTGCCAGCAGTTTTCTAGGGAGGGATGAGCAGTTCTTC
-	TRBV12-3/TRBV12-4	TRBJ2-2	-	CATPRVKGVETGELFF	TGTGCCACCCCAAGAGTAAAGGGAGTTGAGACCGGGGAGCTGTTTTTT
-	TRBV7-9	TRBJ1-1	-	CASSFQQNTEAFF	TGTGCCAGCAGCTTCCAGCAGAACACTGAAGCTTTCTTT
TRBD1	TRBV12-3/TRBV12-4	TRBJ1-5	-	CASSLGNRGLQPQHF	TGTGCCAGCAGTTTAGGGAACAGGGGGCTTCAGCCCCAGCATTTT
-	TRBV10-3	TRBJ1-5	few	CASRDRLDQPQHF	TGTGCCTCCCGGGACCGACTCGATCAGCCCCAGCATTTT
-	TRBV6-2/TRBV6-3	TRBJ1-5	-	CASTLIRGSQPQHF	TGTGCCAGCACCCTAATTAGGGGTAGTCAGCCCCAGCATTTT
TRBD1	TRBV27	TRBJ2-1	few	CASSLLRDRVRSEQFF	TGTGCCAGCAGCCTTCTGCGGGACAGGGTACGGAGTGAGCAGTTCTTC
TRBD2	TRBV15	TRBJ2-3	-	CATSRAGTSGTDTQYF	TGTGCCACCAGCAGAGCAGGGACTAGCGGCACAGATACGCAGTATTTT
TRBD2	TRBV7-2	TRBJ2-3	-	CASSLATTSGGRTDTQYF	TGTGCCAGCAGCTTAGCGACGACTAGCGGGGGCCGCACAGATACGCAGTATTTT
-	TRBV10-3	TRBJ2-7	-	CAISEESPENYEQYF	TGTGCCATCAGTGAAGAGTCCCCGGAGAACTACGAGCAGTACTTC
TRBD2	TRBV27	TRBJ2-1	-	CASSFRLAGWAEYNEQFF	TGTGCCAGCAGTTTTAGACTAGCGGGGTGGGCGGAGTACAATGAGCAGTTCTTC
TRBD1	TRBV27	TRBJ2-1	-	CASSFGQGSFAYNEQFF	TGTGCCAGCAGTTTTGGACAGGGGTCATTCGCCTACAATGAGCAGTTCTTC
-	TRBV6-1	TRBJ1-1	few	CASRYGEWSGHTEAFF	TGTGCCAGCAGATATGGGGAATGGTCTGGGCACACTGAAGCTTTCTTT
TRBD1	TRBV29-1	TRBJ2-1	-	CSVTGTATYNEQFF	TGCAGCGTGACCGGGACAGCGACCTACAATGAGCAGTTCTTC
-	TRBV7-4	TRBJ1-5	few	CASSPYPRTVYSNQPQHF	TGTGCCAGCAGCCCCTACCCCCGGACAGTTTATAGCAATCAGCCCCAGCATTTT
TRBD2	TRBV27	TRBJ2-5	-	CASSPGLAINEQYF	TGTGCCAGCAGTCCGGGACTAGCGATCAATGAGCAGTACTTC
TRBD2	TRBV7-2	TRBJ2-7	-	CASSSPGSGVGNEQYF	TGTGCCAGCAGCTCCCCCGGCAGCGGGGTGGGCAATGAGCAGTACTTC
TRBD1	TRBV7-2	TRBJ2-1	few	CASSLEGQDQFF	TGTGCCAGCAGCTTAGAGGGACAGGATCAGTTCTTC
TRBD2	TRBV12-3/TRBV12-4	TRBJ2-5	few	CASSGASGSQETQYF	TGTGCCAGCAGTGGGGCTAGCGGCTCACAAGAGACCCAGTACTTC
TRBD2	TRBV10-3	TRBJ2-1	few	CAISGGGRSYNEQFF	TGTGCCATCAGCGGCGGGGGGCGGTCCTACAATGAGCAGTTCTTC
-	TRBV12-3/TRBV12-4	TRBJ1-1	few	CASRRGIRNTEAFF	TGTGCCAGCAGACGAGGGATTAGGAACACTGAAGCTTTCTTT
TRBD1	TRBV20-1	TRBJ1-2	few	CSARVPPDRSGYGYTF	TGCAGTGCTAGAGTCCCGCCGGACAGGAGTGGGTATGGCTACACCTTC
-	TRBV7-9	TRBJ2-1	-	CASSLTAIGGEQFF	TGTGCCAGCAGCTTAACCGCTATCGGGGGTGAGCAGTTCTTC
-	TRBV27	TRBJ2-7	-	CASAPGLSYEQYF	TGTGCCAGCGCCCCGGGACTTTCCTACGAGCAGTACTTC
-	TRBV18	TRBJ2-1	-	CASSARASSEQFF	TGTGCCAGCTCAGCACGGGCCTCCAGTGAGCAGTTCTTC
-	TRBV5-1	TRBJ2-7	-	CASSLRPRDEQYF	TGCGCCAGCAGCCTACGTCCCCGGGACGAGCAGTACTTC
TRBD2	TRBV12-3/TRBV12-4	TRBJ2-1	few	CASSLGLAGIEQFF	TGTGCCAGCAGTTTAGGGCTAGCGGGAATTGAGCAGTTCTTC
-	TRBV2	TRBJ2-3	-	CASSDDQGNTDTQYF	TGTGCCAGCAGTGACGACCAGGGAAATACAGATACGCAGTATTTT
-	TRBV4-3	TRBJ1-2	few	CASSQDLGGGGGYTF	TGCGCCAGCAGCCAAGATCTCGGGGGGGGCGGTGGCTACACCTTC
TRBD1	TRBV7-8	TRBJ1-5	-	CASSLNRTGVQPQHF	TGTGCCAGCAGCTTAAACAGGACAGGGGTTCAGCCCCAGCATTTT
-	TRBV6-5	TRBJ2-7	-	CASSYDRSLGNEQYF	TGTGCCAGCAGCTACGACAGGAGTCTGGGGAACGAGCAGTACTTC
-	TRBV30	TRBJ2-5	-	CAWSNPRGAYQETQYF	TGTGCCTGGAGTAACCCCAGGGGGGCGTACCAAGAGACCCAGTACTTC
TRBD1	TRBV2	TRBJ2-3	-	CAGPTDRTGGTDTQYF	TGTGCCGGGCCTACTGATCGGACAGGGGGCACAGATACGCAGTATTTT
-	TRBV7-6	TRBJ2-7	few	CASSPGENYEQYF	TGTGCCAGCAGCCCCGGAGAGAACTACGAGCAGTACTTC
TRBD2	TRBV20-1	TRBJ2-1	-	CSASPRLAGDEQFF	TGCAGTGCTAGTCCACGACTAGCGGGCGATGAGCAGTTCTTC
-	TRBV20-1	TRBJ2-7	-	CSARISYEQYF	TGCAGTGCTAGAATTAGTTACGAGCAGTACTTC
-	TRBV7-9	TRBJ2-5	once	CASSPSRGRGNEQYF	TGTGCCAGCAGCCCGAGCAGGGGAAGGGGCAATGAGCAGTACTTC
TRBD2	TRBV12-3/TRBV12-4	TRBJ2-7	-	CASSLGGRAYEQYF	TGTGCCAGCAGTTTGGGCGGGAGAGCCTACGAGCAGTACTTC
-	TRBV28	TRBJ2-7	-	CASSLLNGQSEQYF	TGTGCCAGCAGTTTATTAAACGGGCAGTCCGAGCAGTACTTC
TRBD2	TRBV4-3	TRBJ2-3	few	CASSQEPLAGEASTDTQYF	TGCGCCAGCAGCCAAGAGCCGCTAGCGGGAGAGGCTAGCACAGATACGCAGTATTTT
-	TRBV4-1	TRBJ1-2	-	CARSHSGGVYGYTF	TGCGCCAGAAGCCATTCCGGGGGTGTATATGGCTACACCTTC
-	TRBV28	TRBJ1-2	few	CASSPIQGYNYGYTF	TGTGCCAGCAGTCCCATTCAGGGGTACAACTATGGCTACACCTTC
-	TRBV30	TRBJ2-1	-	CAGSVRRGEQFF	TGTGCCGGGAGTGTACGGAGGGGTGAGCAGTTCTTC
-	TRBV6-2/TRBV6-3	TRBJ2-3	few	CASASPGRTDTQYF	TGTGCCAGCGCCTCTCCAGGGCGCACAGATACGCAGTATTTT